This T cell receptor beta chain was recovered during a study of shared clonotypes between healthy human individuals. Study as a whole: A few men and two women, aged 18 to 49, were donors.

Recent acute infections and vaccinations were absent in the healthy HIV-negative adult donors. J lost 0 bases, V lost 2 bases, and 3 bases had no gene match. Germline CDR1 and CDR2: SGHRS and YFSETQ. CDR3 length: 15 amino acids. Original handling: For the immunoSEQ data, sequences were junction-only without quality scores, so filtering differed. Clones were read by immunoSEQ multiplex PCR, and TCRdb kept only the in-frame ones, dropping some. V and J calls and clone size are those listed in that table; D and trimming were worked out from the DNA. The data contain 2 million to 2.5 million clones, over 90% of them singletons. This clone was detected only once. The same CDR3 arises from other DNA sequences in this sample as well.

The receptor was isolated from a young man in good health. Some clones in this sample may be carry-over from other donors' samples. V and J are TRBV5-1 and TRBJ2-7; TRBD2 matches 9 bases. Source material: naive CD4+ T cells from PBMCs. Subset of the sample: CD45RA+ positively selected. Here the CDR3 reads CASSFTSGPSYEQYF. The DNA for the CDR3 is TGCGCCAGCAGCTTCACTAGCGGGCCCTCCTACGAGCAGTACTTC. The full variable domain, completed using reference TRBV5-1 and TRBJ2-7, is KAGVTQTPRYLIKTRGQQVTLSCSPISGHRSVSWYQQTPGQGLQFLFEYFSETQRNKGNFPGRFSGRQFSNSRSEMNVSTLELGDSALYLCASSFTSGPSYEQYFGPGTRLTVT.